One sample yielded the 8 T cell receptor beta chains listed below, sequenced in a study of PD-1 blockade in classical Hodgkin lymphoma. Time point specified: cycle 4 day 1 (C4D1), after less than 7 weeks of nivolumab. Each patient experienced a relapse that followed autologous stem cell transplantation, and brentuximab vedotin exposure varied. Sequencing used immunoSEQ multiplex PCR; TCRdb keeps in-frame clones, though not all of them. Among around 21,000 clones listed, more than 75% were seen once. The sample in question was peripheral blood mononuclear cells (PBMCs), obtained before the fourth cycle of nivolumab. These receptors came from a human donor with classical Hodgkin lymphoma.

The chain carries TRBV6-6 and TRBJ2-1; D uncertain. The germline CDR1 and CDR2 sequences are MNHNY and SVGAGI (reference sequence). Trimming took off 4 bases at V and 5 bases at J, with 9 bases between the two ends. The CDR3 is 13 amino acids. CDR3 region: CASSWEQNNEQFF. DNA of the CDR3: TGTGCCAGCAGTTGGGAACAGAACAATGAGCAGTTCTTC.

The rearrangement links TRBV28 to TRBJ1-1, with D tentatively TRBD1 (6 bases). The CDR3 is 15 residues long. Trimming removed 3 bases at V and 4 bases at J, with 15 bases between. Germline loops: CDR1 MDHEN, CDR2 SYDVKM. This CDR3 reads CASSFISGAGTEAFF. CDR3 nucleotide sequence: TGTGCCAGCAGTTTTATTTCAGGGGCGGGCACTGAAGCTTTCTTT.

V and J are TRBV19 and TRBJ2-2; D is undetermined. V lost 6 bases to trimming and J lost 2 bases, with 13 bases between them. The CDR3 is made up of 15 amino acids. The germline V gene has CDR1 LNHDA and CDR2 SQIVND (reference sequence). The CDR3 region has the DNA TGTGCCAGTAGACCGGGCACCCTAAACACCGGGGAGCTGTTTTTT. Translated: CASRPGTLNTGELFF.

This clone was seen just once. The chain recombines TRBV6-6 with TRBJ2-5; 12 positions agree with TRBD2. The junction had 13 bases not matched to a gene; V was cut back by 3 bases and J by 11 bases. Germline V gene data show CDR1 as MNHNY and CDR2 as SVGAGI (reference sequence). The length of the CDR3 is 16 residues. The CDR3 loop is CASSYPRTSGISRQYF. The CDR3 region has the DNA TGTGCCAGCAGTTATCCCAGGACTAGCGGGATCTCGAGGCAGTACTTC.

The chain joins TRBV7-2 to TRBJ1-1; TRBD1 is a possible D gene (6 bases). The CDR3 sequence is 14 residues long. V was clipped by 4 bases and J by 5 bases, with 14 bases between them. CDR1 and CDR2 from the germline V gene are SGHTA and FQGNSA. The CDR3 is CASSYAGARTEAFF. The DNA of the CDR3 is TGTGCCAGCAGCTACGCAGGGGCGCGAACTGAAGCTTTCTTT.

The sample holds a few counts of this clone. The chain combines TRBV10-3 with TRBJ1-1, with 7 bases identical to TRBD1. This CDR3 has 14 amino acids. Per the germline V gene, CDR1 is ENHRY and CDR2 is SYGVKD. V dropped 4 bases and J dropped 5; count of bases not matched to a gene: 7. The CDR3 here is CAISARGQGTEAFF. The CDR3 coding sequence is TGTGCCATCAGTGCTAGGGGGCAAGGAACTGAAGCTTTCTTT.

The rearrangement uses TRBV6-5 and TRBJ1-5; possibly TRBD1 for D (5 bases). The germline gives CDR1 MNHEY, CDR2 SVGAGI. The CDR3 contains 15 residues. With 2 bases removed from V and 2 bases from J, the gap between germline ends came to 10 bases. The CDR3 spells CASSYTGGGNQPQHF. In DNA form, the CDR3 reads TGTGCCAGCAGTTACACAGGCGGAGGCAATCAGCCCCAGCATTTT.

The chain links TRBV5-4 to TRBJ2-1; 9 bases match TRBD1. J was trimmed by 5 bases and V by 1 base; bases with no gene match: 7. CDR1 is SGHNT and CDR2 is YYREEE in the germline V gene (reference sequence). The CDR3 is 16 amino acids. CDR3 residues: CASSLTGGAIDNEQFF. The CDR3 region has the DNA TGTGCCAGCAGCTTGACAGGGGGCGCAATCGACAATGAGCAGTTCTTC. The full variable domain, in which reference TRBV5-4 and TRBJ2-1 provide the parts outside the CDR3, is ETGVTQSPTHLIKTRGQQVTLRCSSQSGHNTVSWYQQALGQGPQFIFQYYREEENGRGNFPPRFSGLQFPNYSSELNVNALELDDSALYLCASSLTGGAIDNEQFFGPGTRLTVL.